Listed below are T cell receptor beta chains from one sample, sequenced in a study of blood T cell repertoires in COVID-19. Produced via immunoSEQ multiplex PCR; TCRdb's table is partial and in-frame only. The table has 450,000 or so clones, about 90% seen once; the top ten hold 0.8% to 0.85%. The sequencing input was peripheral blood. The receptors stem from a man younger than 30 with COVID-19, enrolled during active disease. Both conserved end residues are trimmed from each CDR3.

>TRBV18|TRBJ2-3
ASSPNSGTSTDTQY
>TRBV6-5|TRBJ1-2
ASSTGYGYT
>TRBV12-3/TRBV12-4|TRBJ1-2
ASSQGSVYGYT
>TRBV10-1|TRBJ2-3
ASSLGLAGAGDTQY
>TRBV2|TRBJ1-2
ASSEAGAGRYGYT
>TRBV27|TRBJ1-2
ASRPRPDGGYGYT
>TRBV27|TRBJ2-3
ASSPSSGGTDTQY
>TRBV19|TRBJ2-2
ASRGTSGSGNTGELF
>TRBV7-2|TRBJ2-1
ASSTETGLAGIEQF
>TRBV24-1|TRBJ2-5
ATSAAGGGGLAGGETQY
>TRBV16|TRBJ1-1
ASSQSAGNTEAF
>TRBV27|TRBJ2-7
ASSLKGYGYEQY
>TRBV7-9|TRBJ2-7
ASSQETGSSYEQY
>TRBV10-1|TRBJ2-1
ASSEPRLAGGPDVRYNEQF
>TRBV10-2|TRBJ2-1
ASSESRLTYNEQF
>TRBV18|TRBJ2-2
ASSPGGGMYTGELF
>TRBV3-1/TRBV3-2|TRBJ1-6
ASSQDIRYPSPLH
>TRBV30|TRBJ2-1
AWSVAWGGDYYNEQF
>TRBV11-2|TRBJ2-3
ASSLTSTDTQY
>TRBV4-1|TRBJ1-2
ASSQVSGDGYT
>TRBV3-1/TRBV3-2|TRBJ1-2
ASSPTPYGYT
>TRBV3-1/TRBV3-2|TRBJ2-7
ASSLSRGKPGEQY
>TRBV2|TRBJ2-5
ASSYDRAGGSGTQY
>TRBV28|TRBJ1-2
ASSFPTDRGRSSHGYT
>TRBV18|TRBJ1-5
ASSEGQYSNQPQH
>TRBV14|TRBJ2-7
ASSPVTGPFYEQY
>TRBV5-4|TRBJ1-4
ASSTRIRTGREKLF
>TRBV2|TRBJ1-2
ASSGYRGLHGYT
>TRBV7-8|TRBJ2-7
ASSSQGPTGSKY
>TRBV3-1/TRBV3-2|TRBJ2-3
ASSQDWGQGTDTQY
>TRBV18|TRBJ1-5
ASSPLPGFRNQPQH
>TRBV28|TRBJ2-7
ASSTPTRSEQY
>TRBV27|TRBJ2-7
ASSPGLDGYEQY
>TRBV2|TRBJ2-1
ASSEISDNEQF
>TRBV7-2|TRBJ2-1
ASSAPGTTSGLAGWTPF
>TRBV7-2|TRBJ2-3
ASSGTGLAGGTSTDTQY
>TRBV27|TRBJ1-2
ASSLRYWAGAQPNYGYT
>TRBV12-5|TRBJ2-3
ASGLGQGTDTQY
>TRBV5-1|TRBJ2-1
ASSPADEQF
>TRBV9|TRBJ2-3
ASSVGLAGLTDTQY
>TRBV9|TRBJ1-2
ASSVDRGASYT
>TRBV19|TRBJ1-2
ASSGRRENYGYT
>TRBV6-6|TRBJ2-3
ASSTSDLYTDTQY
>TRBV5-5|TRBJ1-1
ASSFSGQGREQAF
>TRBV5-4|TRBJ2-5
ASSGGTSGRETQY
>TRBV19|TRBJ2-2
ASSLFLAARTGELF
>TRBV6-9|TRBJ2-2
ASSYPSGRDTGELF
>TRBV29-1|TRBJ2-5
SVEVQGGETQY
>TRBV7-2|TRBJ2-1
ASSSQGATAGEQF
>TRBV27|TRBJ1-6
ASSLSSGWGSYNSPLH
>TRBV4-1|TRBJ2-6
ASSPPGANVLT
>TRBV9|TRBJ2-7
ASSVGMGGEQY
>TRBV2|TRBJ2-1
ASSGSGSWGNEQF
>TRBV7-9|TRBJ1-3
ASSPGTASGNTIY
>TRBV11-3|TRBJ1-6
ASSTRTVPKGNNSPLH